The next 28 T cell receptor beta chains were all read from a single sample in a study of T cells in Graves' hyperthyroidism and ophthalmopathy. The CDR3 regions of TCR beta were amplified from RNA transcripts. First-round RT-PCR with HTBI primers amplified the TCR CDR3 region. TCRdb used MiXCR to reprocess the multiplex PCR reads, holding one entry per CDR3 protein. The sample comprises under 650,000 distinct CDR3 sequences, under 20% of which are singletons, and 3.5% to 4% rests with the top ten. Sequenced material: blood. These receptors all stem from a woman aged 25-40 years with Graves' hyperthyroidism.

This clonotype was seen a handful of times. The chain links TRBV3-1 to TRBJ2-4; 8 bases are a match to TRBD1. CDR3 length: 17 residues. Germline V gene lookup returns CDR1 LGHDT and CDR2 YNNKEL (reference sequence). V lost 1 base and J lost 3; bases outside the gene matches: 8. The CDR3: CASSQVVQGDGKNIQYF. The CDR3 region has the DNA TGTGCCAGCAGCCAAGTGGTACAGGGGGACGGCAAAAACATTCAGTACTTC.

In this sample, this clonotype turned up a few times. The chain uses TRBV30 and TRBJ2-5; the D gene is possibly TRBD1 (6 bases). Trimming stripped 3 bases from V and 12 bases from J, with 20 bases between. The V gene's germline CDR1 is GTSNPN and CDR2 SVGIG (reference sequence). There are 13 residues in the CDR3. The CDR3 protein is CAWRAADRRGEYF. Written as DNA, the CDR3 is TGTGCCTGGAGGGCCGCCGACAGGAGAGGGGAGTACTTC.

V is TRBV27 and J is TRBJ2-1, with 7 bases that match TRBD1. Trimming took 4 bases from V and 8 from J; bases not matched to a gene: 8. Germline loops: CDR1 MNHEY, CDR2 SMNVEV (reference sequence). The CDR3 runs to 14 residues. The CDR3 DNA follows: TGTGCCAGCAGTTGGGGGACAGCTTGGGATGAGCAGTTCTTC. Protein sequence: CASSWGTAWDEQFF.

This clonotype has just a few counts. The chain employs TRBV28 and TRBJ2-7; TRBD2 agrees at 7 bases. Germline CDR1 reads MDHEN; CDR2 reads SYDVKM. After removal of 7 bases from V and 7 bases from J, the junction contained 7 bases not matched to a gene. The CDR3 length is 12 residues. Here the CDR3 reads CASNRSGGEQYF. The CDR3 DNA sequence: TGTGCCAGCAACCGCTCCGGGGGGGAGCAGTACTTC. Variable domain in full (rest from reference TRBV28 and TRBJ2-7): DVKVTQSSRYLVKRTGEKVFLECVQDMDHENMFWYRQDPGLGLRLIYFSYDVKMKEKGDIPEGYSVSREKKERFSLILESASTNQTSMYLCASNRSGGEQYFGPGTRLTVT.

The table lists this clonotype with a few counts. The chain links TRBV20-1 to TRBJ1-1; D remains unclear. The V gene's germline CDR1 is DFQATT and CDR2 SNEGSKA (reference sequence). The CDR3 sequence is 11 residues long. The ends were cut back, 6 bases at V and 0 bases at J, with 5 bases in the middle. The DNA for the CDR3 is TGCAGTGCCCTATTGAACACTGAAGCTTTCTTT. As protein: CSALLNTEAFF.

The rearrangement links TRBV30 to TRBJ2-1; 8 bases fit TRBD2. The germline V gene has CDR1 GTSNPN and CDR2 SVGIG (reference sequence). Trimming at V came to 2 bases and at J to 4 bases, leaving 7 bases not matched to a gene. The CDR3 runs 15 residues. The CDR3 reads CAWSRLAGLYNEQFF. Written as DNA, the CDR3 is TGTGCCTGGAGTCGCCTAGCGGGCCTATACAATGAGCAGTTCTTC.

The gene calls are TRBV5-1 and TRBJ1-1, with a possible D match to TRBD1 (5 bases). The germline V gene has CDR1 SGHRS and CDR2 YFSETQ. The CDR3 contains 15 residues. The ends were cut back, 5 bases at V and 1 base at J, with 15 bases in the middle. CDR3 protein: CASSLGGDPNTEAFF. CDR3 in DNA: TGCGCCAGCAGTCTCGGCGGGGACCCGAACACTGAAGCTTTCTTT.

This clonotype was seen ten or more times. V gene TRBV5-5 combines with J gene TRBJ2-1; 15 nucleotides line up with TRBD2. CDR1 and CDR2 (germline): SGHKS, YYEKEE (reference sequence). The CDR3 totals 17 residues. V lost 0 bases, J lost 5 bases, and 3 bases stayed unmatched. The DNA of the CDR3 is TGTGCCAGCAGCTTGGGCGGACTAGCGGGAGGGGACAATGAGCAGTTCTTC. This codes for CASSLGGLAGGDNEQFF.

This clonotype was picked up many times. The chain combines TRBV12-3 or TRBV12-4 with TRBJ2-7, with D perhaps matching TRBD1 or TRBD2 (7 bases each). CDR3 length: 17 amino acids. V gave up 4 bases and J gave up 0 bases, with 19 bases separating them. CDR3: CASSSHQGGGSSYEQYF. The DNA for the CDR3 is TGTGCCAGCAGTTCTCACCAGGGGGGAGGGTCCTCCTACGAGCAGTACTTC.

The chain recombines TRBV12-3 or TRBV12-4 with TRBJ2-1; possible D gene TRBD2, 5 bases. The V end was cut by 2 bases, the J end by 10 bases, with 18 bases between. CDR3 length: 15 residues. This chain's CDR3 is CASSLRLSGFEEQFF. DNA of the CDR3: TGTGCCAGCAGTTTAAGGCTGTCGGGATTCGAGGAGCAGTTCTTC.

This clonotype was found a few times. The V gene is TRBV30, the J gene TRBJ2-2, with a possible D match to TRBD1 (5 bases). V was cut by 4 bases and J by 1 base, with 25 bases left in between. The CDR3 runs 19 residues. The germline V gene has CDR1 GTSNPN and CDR2 SVGIG (reference sequence). CDR3: CAWIPERQGKALNTGELFF. The CDR3 coding sequence is TGTGCCTGGATCCCAGAGAGGCAGGGAAAGGCCCTGAACACCGGGGAGCTGTTTTTT. Full variable domain (missing parts from reference TRBV30 and TRBJ2-2): SQTIHQWPATLVQPVGSPLSLECTVEGTSNPNLYWYRQAAGRGLQLLFYSVGIGQISSEVPQNLSASRPQDRQFILSSKKLLLSDSGFYLCAWIPERQGKALNTGELFFGEGSRLTVL.

At least ten counts were recorded for this clonotype. The CDR3 sequence is CATSTLGRRSTDTQYF. The CDR3 DNA reads as TGTGCCACCAGCACCCTAGGTCGGCGTAGTACAGATACGCAGTATTTT. The V gene is TRBV24-1, the J gene TRBJ2-3; D gene unclear. Per the germline V gene, CDR1 is KGHDR and CDR2 is SFDVKD. Trimming cost V 7 bases and J 3 bases, with 19 bases left between them. The CDR3 is 16 residues long.

This clonotype was seen many times. The chain links TRBV7-2 to TRBJ2-7; D unclear. The CDR3 is 11 residues long. The germline V gene has CDR1 SGHTA and CDR2 FQGNSA. Trimming removed 2 bases at V and 6 bases at J, with 5 bases between. For the CDR3, the DNA is TGTGCCAGCAGCTTACATAGCGAGCAGTACTTC. Its protein product is CASSLHSEQYF.

This clonotype was seen at least ten times. The chain has TRBV6-2 or TRBV6-3 and TRBJ1-6; 7 nucleotides line up with TRBD1. Per germline, CDR1 MNHEY and CDR2 SVGEGT. V shed 7 bases, J shed 6 bases, and the junction held 6 bases outside the gene matches. CDR3 length: 14 amino acids. This CDR3 is CASIRDSVNSPLHF. In DNA form, the CDR3 reads TGTGCCAGCATCCGGGACAGCGTTAATTCACCCCTCCACTTT.

The rearrangement links TRBV29-1 to TRBJ2-5, with 8 bases that match TRBD1. The CDR3 consists of 13 residues. Germline assignment: CDR1 SQVTM and CDR2 ANQGSEA. Trimming cost V 7 bases and J 3 bases; bases outside gene matches: 7. CDR3 DNA sequence: TGCAGCGGGGAAGGACAGGGTGAAGAGACCCAGTACTTC. Protein sequence: CSGEGQGEETQYF.

This clonotype was counted between two and nine times. This chain connects TRBV25-1 to TRBJ2-7; 11 bases line up with TRBD2. This CDR3 comprises 13 residues. J was trimmed by 3 bases and V by 8 bases; bases with no gene match: 3. Germline values: CDR1 MGHDK, CDR2 SYGVNS. DNA for the CDR3: TGTGCCAGCCGACTAGCGGGAAACTACGAGCAGTACTTC. The encoded protein is CASRLAGNYEQYF.

This clonotype was counted a few times. V gene TRBV7-3 combines with J gene TRBJ1-1; D gene ambiguous. Trimming removed 6 bases from V and 3 bases from J, with 11 bases in between. The CDR3 covers 13 residues. Germline V lookup: CDR1 SGHTA, CDR2 FQGTGA. CDR3 nucleotides: TGTGCCAGCAGTGCAGTTGGGTACACTGAAGCTTTCTTT. Translating it yields CASSAVGYTEAFF.

The table lists this clonotype with many counts. The chain uses TRBV6-2 or TRBV6-3 and TRBJ2-1, with D tentatively TRBD2 (5 bases). The CDR3 consists of 18 residues. The V gene's germline CDR1 is MNHEY and CDR2 SVGEGT. V lost 5 bases to trimming and J lost 4 bases, with 24 bases between them. The CDR3 bases are TGTGCCAGCAGTCACGGGTGGCGGGCTAAACAGAAATACAATGAGCAGTTCTTC. Encoded protein: CASSHGWRAKQKYNEQFF.

The chain employs TRBV7-2 and TRBJ2-5, with 11 bases matching TRBD2. The trim removed 2 bases at V and 1 base at J, leaving 3 bases unmatched. CDR3 length equals 16 residues. Germline loops: CDR1 SGHTA, CDR2 FQGNSA. CDR3 coding DNA: TGTGCCAGCAGCTTATTCGGGACTAGCGGCCAAGAGACCCAGTACTTC. Amino acids: CASSLFGTSGQETQYF.

This clonotype was seen a few times. A much larger clone is a single base away; this may be a read error. V gene TRBV20-1 combines with J gene TRBJ2-5; TRBD1 matches 7 bases. Germline V CDR1 and CDR2: DFQATT, SNEGSKA (reference sequence). Unmatched junction bases numbered 15, after V lost 6 bases and J lost 5 bases. This CDR3 comprises 15 residues. CDR3 nucleotides: TGCAGTGCCAACCCTAGACAGGGCGGTGGGGAGACCCAGTACTTC. Protein product: CSANPRQGGGETQYF.

This clonotype has only a few counts. The chain carries TRBV7-9 and TRBJ1-2; D is undetermined. V was shortened by 2 bases and J by 4 bases, with 11 bases between the two germline ends. Germline V gene data show CDR1 as SEHNR and CDR2 as FQNEAQ (reference sequence). The CDR3 totals 14 residues. The CDR3: CASSLLMDGYGYTF. The CDR3 nucleotides are TGTGCCAGCAGCTTACTAATGGACGGCTATGGCTACACCTTC.

The gene calls are TRBV7-8 and TRBJ2-1, with 8 bases aligning to TRBD1. V dropped 1 base and J dropped 2; count of bases not matched to a gene: 7. CDR1 is SGHVS and CDR2 is FQNEAQ in the germline V gene. The CDR3 totals 17 residues. CDR3 protein: CASSLEVQGAAYNEQFF. The CDR3 DNA follows: TGTGCCAGCAGCTTAGAGGTCCAGGGGGCCGCCTACAATGAGCAGTTCTTC. The entire variable domain, with the rest obtained from reference TRBV7-8 and TRBJ2-1, is as follows: GAGVSQSPRYKVAKRGQDVALRCDPISGHVSLFWYQQALGQGPEFLTYFQNEAQLDKSGLPSDRFFAERPEGSVSTLKIQRTQQEDSAVYLCASSLEVQGAAYNEQFFGPGTRLTVL.

This clonotype was counted many times. The chain is built from TRBV2 and TRBJ1-5, with D perhaps matching TRBD1 (6 bases). Germline V gene data show CDR1 as SNHLY and CDR2 as FYNNEI. The CDR3 totals 13 residues. Trimming took 7 bases from V and 5 from J, leaving 12 bases between them. The CDR3 spells CASTKEGDQPQHF. CDR3 DNA sequence: TGTGCCAGCACCAAAGAGGGGGATCAGCCCCAGCATTTT. The variable domain in full, with the rest retrieved from reference TRBV2 and TRBJ1-5, is EPEVTQTPSHQVTQMGQEVILRCVPISNHLYFYWYRQILGQKVEFLVSFYNNEISEKSEIFDDQFSVERPDGSNFTLKIRSTKLEDSAMYFCASTKEGDQPQHFGDGTRLSIL.

This clonotype came up many times. V is TRBV12-3 or TRBV12-4 and J is TRBJ2-3, with 10 bases lining up with TRBD2. Trimming cost V 2 bases and J 8 bases; bases outside gene matches: 4. The CDR3 has 14 amino acids. Written as DNA, the CDR3 is TGTGCCAGCAGTTTAAGGATAGCGGGAGGTACGCAGTATTTT. This sequence encodes CASSLRIAGGTQYF.

This clonotype was observed many times. The chain couples TRBV6-4 to TRBJ2-6; tentative D call: TRBD2 (7 bases). Germline assignment: CDR1 MRHNA and CDR2 SNTAGT. The CDR3 contains 16 residues. With 3 bases removed from V and 2 bases from J, the gap between germline ends came to 11 bases. In DNA, the CDR3 is TGTGCCAGCAGTGAAAGGGGGGGCGCTGGGGCCAACGTCCTGACTTTC. Translating gives CASSERGGAGANVLTF.

This clonotype was seen ten or more times. The CDR3 DNA reads TGTGCCAGCAGCTTCAAGTACCAAGAGACCCAGTACTTC. Protein product: CASSFKYQETQYF. This chain links TRBV7-2 with TRBJ2-5, with unresolved D. Trimming cost V 3 bases and J 0 bases, with 5 bases left between them. This CDR3 is built from 13 residues. CDR1 is SGHTA, CDR2 FQGNSA, per germline.

This clonotype was seen a handful of times. This chain joins TRBV6-1 and TRBJ1-4; weak D call: TRBD1 (5 bases). CDR3 length: 13 amino acids. V lost 4 bases and J 8 bases, leaving 11 bases between the germline ends. Germline V gives CDR1 MNHNS, CDR2 SASEGT. CDR3 bases: TGTGCCAGCAGTGGATACAGGTTGGAAAAACTGTTTTTT. Translated, it gives CASSGYRLEKLFF.

The chain employs TRBV27 and TRBJ2-4; D may be TRBD2 (6 bases). The CDR3 covers 17 residues. Germline V gene sequence: CDR1 MNHEY, CDR2 SMNVEV (reference sequence). V lost 0 bases, J lost 3 bases, and 15 bases lay in between. The CDR3 spells CASSLSWREAVKNIQYF. The DNA of the CDR3 is TGTGCCAGCAGTTTATCGTGGAGGGAGGCGGTCAAAAACATTCAGTACTTC.